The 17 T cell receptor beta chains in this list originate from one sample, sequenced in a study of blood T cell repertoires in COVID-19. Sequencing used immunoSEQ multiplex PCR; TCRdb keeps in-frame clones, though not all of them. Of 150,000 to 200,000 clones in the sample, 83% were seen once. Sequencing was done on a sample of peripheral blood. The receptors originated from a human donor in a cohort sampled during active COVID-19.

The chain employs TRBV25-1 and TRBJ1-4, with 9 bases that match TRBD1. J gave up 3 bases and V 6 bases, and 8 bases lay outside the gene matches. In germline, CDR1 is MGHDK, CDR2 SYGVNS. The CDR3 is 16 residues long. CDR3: CASSPDRGPANEKLFF. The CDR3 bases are TGTGCCAGCAGCCCGGACAGGGGACCGGCTAATGAAAAACTGTTTTTT.

CDR3 coding DNA: TGTGCCAGCAGTGCAGACAGGGGTGACACTGAAGCTTTCTTT. Translation gives CASSADRGDTEAFF. The chain uses TRBV27 and TRBJ1-1; 8 bases align to TRBD1. The CDR3 extends over 14 amino acids. The junction had 5 bases not matched to a gene; V was cut back by 5 bases and J by 3 bases. From germline, CDR1 is MNHEY and CDR2 SMNVEV (reference sequence).

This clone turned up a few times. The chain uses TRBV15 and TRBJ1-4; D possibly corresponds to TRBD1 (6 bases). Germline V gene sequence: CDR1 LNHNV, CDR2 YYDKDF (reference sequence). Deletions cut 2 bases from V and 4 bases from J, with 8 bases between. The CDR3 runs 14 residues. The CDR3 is CATSRTGINEKLFF. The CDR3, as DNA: TGTGCCACCAGCAGAACAGGGATTAATGAAAAACTGTTTTTT.

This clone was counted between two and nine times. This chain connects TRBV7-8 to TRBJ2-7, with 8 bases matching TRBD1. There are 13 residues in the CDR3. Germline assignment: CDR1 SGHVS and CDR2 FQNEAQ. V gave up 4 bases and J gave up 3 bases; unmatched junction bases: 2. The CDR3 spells CASSSGTGYEQYF. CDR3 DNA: TGTGCCAGCAGCTCCGGGACAGGCTACGAGCAGTACTTC.

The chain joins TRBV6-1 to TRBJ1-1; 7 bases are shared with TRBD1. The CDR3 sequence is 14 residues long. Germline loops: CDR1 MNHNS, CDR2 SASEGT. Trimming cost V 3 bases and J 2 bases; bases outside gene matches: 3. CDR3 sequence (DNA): TGTGCCAGCAGTGAGGGGACAGCAAACACTGAAGCTTTCTTT. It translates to CASSEGTANTEAFF.

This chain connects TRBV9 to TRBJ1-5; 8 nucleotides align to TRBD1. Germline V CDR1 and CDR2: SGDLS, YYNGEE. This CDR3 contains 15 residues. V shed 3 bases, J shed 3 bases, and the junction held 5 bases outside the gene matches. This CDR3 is CASSAGQGHNQPQHF. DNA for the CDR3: TGTGCCAGCAGCGCCGGACAGGGCCACAATCAGCCCCAGCATTTT.

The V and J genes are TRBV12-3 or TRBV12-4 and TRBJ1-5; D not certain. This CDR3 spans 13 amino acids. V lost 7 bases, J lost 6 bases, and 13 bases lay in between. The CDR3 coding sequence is TGTGCCAGCACCCCCGGACTGGGTCAGCCCCAGCATTTT. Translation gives CASTPGLGQPQHF.

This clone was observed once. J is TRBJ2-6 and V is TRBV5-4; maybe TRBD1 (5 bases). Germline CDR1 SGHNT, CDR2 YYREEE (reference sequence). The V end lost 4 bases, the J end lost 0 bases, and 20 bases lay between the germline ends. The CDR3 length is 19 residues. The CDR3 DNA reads TGTGCCAGCAGCCCTTGGACACCTGAGGCCTTCTCTGGGGCCAACGTCCTGACTTTC. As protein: CASSPWTPEAFSGANVLTF. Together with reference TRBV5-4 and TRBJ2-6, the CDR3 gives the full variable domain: ETGVTQSPTHLIKTRGQQVTLRCSSQSGHNTVSWYQQALGQGPQFIFQYYREEENGRGNFPPRFSGLQFPNYSSELNVNALELDDSALYLCASSPWTPEAFSGANVLTFGAGSRLTVL.

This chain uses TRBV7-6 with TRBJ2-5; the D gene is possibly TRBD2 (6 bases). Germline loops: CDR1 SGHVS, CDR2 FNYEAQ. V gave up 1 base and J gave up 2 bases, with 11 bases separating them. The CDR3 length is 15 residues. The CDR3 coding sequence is TGTGCCAGCAGCTTAGGTCCGGGGAGGCAAGAGACCCAGTACTTC. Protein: CASSLGPGRQETQYF.

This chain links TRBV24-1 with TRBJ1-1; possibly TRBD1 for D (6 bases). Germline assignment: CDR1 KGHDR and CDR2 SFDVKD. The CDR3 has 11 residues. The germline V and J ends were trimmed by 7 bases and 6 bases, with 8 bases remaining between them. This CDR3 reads CATRGAAEAFF. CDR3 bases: TGTGCCACCAGGGGGGCCGCTGAAGCTTTCTTT.

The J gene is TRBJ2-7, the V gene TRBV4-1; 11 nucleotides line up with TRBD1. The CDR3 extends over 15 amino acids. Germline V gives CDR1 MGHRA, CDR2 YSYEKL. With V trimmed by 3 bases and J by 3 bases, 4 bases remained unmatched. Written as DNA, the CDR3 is TGCGCCAGCAGCCAGGGGACAGGGGGTGGCTACGAGCAGTACTTC. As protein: CASSQGTGGGYEQYF.

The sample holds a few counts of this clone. The CDR3 DNA is TGTGCCAGCAGCCACCGACTAGCGGGAAATTCTGAGCAGTTCTTC. Its protein is CASSHRLAGNSEQFF. The J gene is TRBJ2-1, the V gene TRBV7-9; 11 bases match TRBD2. CDR1 and CDR2 (germline): SEHNR, FQNEAQ (reference sequence). Unmatched junction bases numbered 9, after V lost 5 bases and J lost 9 bases. The CDR3 sequence is 15 residues long.

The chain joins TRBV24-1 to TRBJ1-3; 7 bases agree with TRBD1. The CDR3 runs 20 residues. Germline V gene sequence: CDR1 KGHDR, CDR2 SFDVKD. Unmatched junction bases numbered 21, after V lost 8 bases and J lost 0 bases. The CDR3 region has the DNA TGTGCCACCACTTTACCCCCCAACAAGACAGGGACCTTCTCTGGAAACACCATATATTTT. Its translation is CATTLPPNKTGTFSGNTIYF.

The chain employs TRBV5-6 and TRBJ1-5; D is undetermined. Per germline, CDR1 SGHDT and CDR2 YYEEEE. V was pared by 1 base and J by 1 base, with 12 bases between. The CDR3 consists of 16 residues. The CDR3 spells CASSLTGVESNQPQHF. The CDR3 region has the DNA TGTGCCAGCAGCTTGACCGGGGTAGAAAGCAATCAGCCCCAGCATTTT.

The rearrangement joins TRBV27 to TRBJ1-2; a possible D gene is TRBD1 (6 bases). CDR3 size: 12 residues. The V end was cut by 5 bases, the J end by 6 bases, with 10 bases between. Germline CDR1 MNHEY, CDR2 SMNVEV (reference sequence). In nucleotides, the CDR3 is TGTGCCAGCAGTGCGACAGGTCATGGCTACACCTTC. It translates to CASSATGHGYTF.

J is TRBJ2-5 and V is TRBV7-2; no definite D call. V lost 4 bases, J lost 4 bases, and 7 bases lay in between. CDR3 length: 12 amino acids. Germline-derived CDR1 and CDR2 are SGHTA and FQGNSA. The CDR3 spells CASSSSGETQYF. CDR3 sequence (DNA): TGTGCCAGCAGCTCTAGTGGAGAGACCCAGTACTTC.

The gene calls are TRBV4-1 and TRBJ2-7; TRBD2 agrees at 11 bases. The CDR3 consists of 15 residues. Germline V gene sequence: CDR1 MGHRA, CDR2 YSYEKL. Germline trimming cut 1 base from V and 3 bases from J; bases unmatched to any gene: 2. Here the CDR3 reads CASSQALAGGYEQYF. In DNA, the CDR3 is TGCGCCAGCAGCCAAGCTCTAGCGGGAGGCTACGAGCAGTACTTC.